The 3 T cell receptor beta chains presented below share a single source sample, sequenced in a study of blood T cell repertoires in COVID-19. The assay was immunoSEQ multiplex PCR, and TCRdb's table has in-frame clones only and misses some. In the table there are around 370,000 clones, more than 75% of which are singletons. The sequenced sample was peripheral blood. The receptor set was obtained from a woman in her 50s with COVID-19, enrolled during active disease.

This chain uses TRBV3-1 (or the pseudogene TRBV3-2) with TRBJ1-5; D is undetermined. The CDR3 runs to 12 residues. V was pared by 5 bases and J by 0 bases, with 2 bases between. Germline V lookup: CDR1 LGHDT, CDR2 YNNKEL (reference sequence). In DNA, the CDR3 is TGTGCCAGCAGCTATAGCAATCAGCCCCAGCATTTT. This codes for CASSYSNQPQHF.

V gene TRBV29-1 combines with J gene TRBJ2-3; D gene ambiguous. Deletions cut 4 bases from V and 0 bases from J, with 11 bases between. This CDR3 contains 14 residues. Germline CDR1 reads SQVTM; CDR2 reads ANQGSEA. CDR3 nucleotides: TGCAGCGTTGTTGTTAGTGCTAGCACAGATACGCAGTATTTT. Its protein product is CSVVVSASTDTQYF.

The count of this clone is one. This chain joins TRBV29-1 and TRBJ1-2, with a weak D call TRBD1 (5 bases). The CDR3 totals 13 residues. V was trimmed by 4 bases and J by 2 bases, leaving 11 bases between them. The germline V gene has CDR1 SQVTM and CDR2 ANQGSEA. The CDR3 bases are TGCAGCGTTGCAAGGGGATTGAACTATGGCTACACCTTC. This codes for CSVARGLNYGYTF.